This TCR beta chain was captured in a study of patients and donors after allogeneic stem cell transplantation. After removal of 6 bases from V and 7 bases from J, the junction contained 3 bases not matched to a gene. The CDR3 contains 12 residues. TCRdb processed the RT-PCR reads anew with MiXCR; each CDR3 protein has one entry. The sample includes around 150,000 distinct CDR3 sequences, about 36% seen only once; the top ten take roughly 50%. Sequenced: blood, either unsorted or a sorted T cell fraction (not recorded which). This receptor was taken from a human donor who was either an allogeneic HSCT recipient or a stem cell or donor lymphocyte infusion donor (not recorded which). It is not recorded whose cells these are; they may come from a transplant donor. The gene calls are TRBV12-3 or TRBV12-4 and TRBJ2-1; 7 bases are shared with TRBD2. The CDR3 DNA sequence: TGTGCCAGCAGCTGGGGGGGTAATGAGCAGTTCTTC. Its protein product is CASSWGGNEQFF.